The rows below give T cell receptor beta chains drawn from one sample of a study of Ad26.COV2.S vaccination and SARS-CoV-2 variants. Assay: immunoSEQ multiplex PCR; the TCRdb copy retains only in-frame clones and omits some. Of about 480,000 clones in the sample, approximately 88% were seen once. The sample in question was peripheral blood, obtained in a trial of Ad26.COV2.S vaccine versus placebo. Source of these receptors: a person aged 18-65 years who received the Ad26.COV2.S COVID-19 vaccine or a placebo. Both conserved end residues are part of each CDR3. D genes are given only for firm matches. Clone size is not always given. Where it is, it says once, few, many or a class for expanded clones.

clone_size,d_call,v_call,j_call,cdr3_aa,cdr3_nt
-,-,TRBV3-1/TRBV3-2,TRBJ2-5,CASSQPLLAGAETQYF,TGTGCCAGCAGCCAACCCTTGTTGGCCGGGGCAGAGACCCAGTACTTC
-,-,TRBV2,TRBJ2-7,CASTLHPGLYEQYF,TGTGCCAGCACACTTCACCCCGGGCTCTACGAGCAGTACTTC
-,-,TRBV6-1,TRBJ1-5,CASSEDQPQHF,TGTGCCAGCAGTGAGGATCAGCCCCAGCATTTT
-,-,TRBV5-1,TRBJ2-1,CASSAGQTYYNEQFF,TGCGCCAGCAGCGCGGGACAGACCTACTACAATGAGCAGTTCTTC
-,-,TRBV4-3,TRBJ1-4,CASSQDRRGIEKLFF,TGCGCCAGCAGCCAAGATAGGAGGGGAATCGAAAAACTGTTTTTT
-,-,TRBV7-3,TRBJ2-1,CASSLTGPPGGEQFF,TGTGCCAGCAGCTTAACCGGACCCCCGGGCGGTGAGCAGTTCTTC
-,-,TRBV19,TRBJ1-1,CASSIRGAGTEAFF,TGTGCCAGTAGTATCCGGGGGGCGGGCACTGAAGCTTTCTTT
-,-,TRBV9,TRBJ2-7,CASSVGSQPWEQYF,TGTGCCAGCAGCGTAGGGTCCCAACCTTGGGAGCAGTACTTC
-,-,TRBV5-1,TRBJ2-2,CASSEGMNTGELFF,TGCGCCAGCAGCGAAGGGATGAACACCGGGGAGCTGTTTTTT
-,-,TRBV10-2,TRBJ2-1,CASRDLYQNNEQFF,TGCGCCAGCCGTGACCTTTACCAAAACAATGAGCAGTTCTTC
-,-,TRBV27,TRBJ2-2,CASRPWGRGTTGELFF,TGTGCCAGCCGACCGTGGGGGAGGGGGACGACCGGGGAGCTGTTTTTT
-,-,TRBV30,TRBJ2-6,CAWRNRHPGANVLTF,TGTGCCTGGAGGAATCGGCACCCTGGGGCCAACGTCCTGACTTTC
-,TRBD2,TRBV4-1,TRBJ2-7,CASSQGVAGGRYEQYF,TGCGCCAGCAGCCAAGGAGTAGCGGGAGGGCGGTACGAGCAGTACTTC
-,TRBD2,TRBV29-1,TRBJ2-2,CSVERETGELFF,TGCAGCGTTGAGCGGGAGACCGGGGAGCTGTTTTTT
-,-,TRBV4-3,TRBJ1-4,CASSQGAQRLEKLFF,TGCGCCAGCAGCCAAGGCGCACAGCGGCTAGAAAAACTGTTTTTT
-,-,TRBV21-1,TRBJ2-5,CASNRSPSGRKQETQYF,TGTGCCAGTAACAGAAGTCCTAGCGGGAGAAAGCAAGAGACCCAGTACTTC
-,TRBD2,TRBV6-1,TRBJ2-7,CASSATSGSYEQYF,TGTGCCAGCAGTGCGACTAGCGGGTCCTACGAGCAGTACTTC
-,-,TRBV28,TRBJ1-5,CASSLAGGGGNQPQHF,TGTGCCAGCAGTTTGGCCGGGGGCGGTGGGAATCAGCCCCAGCATTTT
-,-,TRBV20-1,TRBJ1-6,CSASPGLPLHF,TGCAGTGCTAGTCCAGGATTACCCCTCCACTTT
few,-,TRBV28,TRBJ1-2,CASRWAVGGYTF,TGTGCCAGCAGATGGGCGGTCGGTGGCTACACCTTC
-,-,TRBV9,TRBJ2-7,CASSVEQGASYEQYF,TGTGCCAGCAGCGTAGAACAGGGTGCATCCTACGAGCAGTACTTC
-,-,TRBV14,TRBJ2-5,CASSQEGSPPKTQYF,TGTGCCAGCAGCCAAGAGGGGAGCCCGCCGAAGACCCAGTACTTC
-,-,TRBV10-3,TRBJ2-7,CAISESGSSYEQYF,TGTGCCATCAGTGAATCGGGATCGTCCTACGAGCAGTACTTC
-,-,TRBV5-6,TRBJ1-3,CASSQGGTDTIYF,TGTGCCAGCAGCCAAGGGGGAACGGACACCATATATTTT
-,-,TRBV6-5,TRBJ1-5,CASSGDINNQPQHF,TGTGCCAGCAGCGGGGACATAAACAATCAGCCCCAGCATTTT
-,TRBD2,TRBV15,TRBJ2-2,CATSRDSAVAGVAGELFF,TGTGCCACCAGCAGAGATTCAGCGGTAGCGGGAGTCGCCGGGGAGCTGTTTTTT
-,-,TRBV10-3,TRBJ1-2,CAIGQGQGYGYTF,TGTGCCATCGGTCAGGGGCAGGGCTATGGCTACACCTTC
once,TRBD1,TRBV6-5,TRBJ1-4,CASRPNRGPNEKLFF,TGTGCCAGCAGACCCAACAGGGGGCCGAATGAAAAACTGTTTTTT
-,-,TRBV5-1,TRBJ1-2,CASSFNGQRMDGYTF,TGCGCCAGCAGCTTTAACGGACAGAGGATGGATGGCTACACCTTC
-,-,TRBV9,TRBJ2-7,CASSVAPSLAYEQYF,TGTGCCAGCAGCGTAGCCCCGAGTTTGGCCTACGAGCAGTACTTC
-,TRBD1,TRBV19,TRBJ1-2,CASSIDGDSYGYTF,TGTGCCAGTAGTATAGATGGGGACAGCTACGGCTACACCTTC
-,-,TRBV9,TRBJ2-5,CASSVGRELATQYF,TGTGCCAGCAGCGTAGGGAGGGAGCTAGCGACCCAGTACTTC
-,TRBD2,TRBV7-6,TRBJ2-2,CASRRGLAGNTGELFF,TGTGCCAGCAGGCGGGGACTAGCGGGCAACACCGGGGAGCTGTTTTTT
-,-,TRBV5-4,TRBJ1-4,CASSLAGAGNEKLFF,TGTGCCAGCAGCTTGGCGGGGGCGGGCAATGAAAAACTGTTTTTT
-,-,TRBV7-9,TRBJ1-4,CASSRGRRRPTNEKLFF,TGTGCCAGCAGCCGGGGCAGACGCCGCCCAACTAATGAAAAACTGTTTTTT
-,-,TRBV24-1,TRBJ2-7,CATSDSYEQYF,TGTGCCACCAGTGATTCCTACGAGCAGTACTTC
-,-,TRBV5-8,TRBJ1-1,CASSLQGPGTEAFF,TGTGCCAGCAGCTTGCAGGGGCCGGGCACTGAAGCTTTCTTT
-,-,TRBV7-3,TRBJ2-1,CASSLQGAGIPSYNEQFF,TGTGCCAGCAGCTTACAGGGTGCGGGAATACCCTCCTACAATGAGCAGTTCTTC
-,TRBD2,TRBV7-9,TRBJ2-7,CASSRAGGSFNEQYF,TGTGCCAGCAGTAGGGCGGGAGGCTCTTTCAACGAGCAGTACTTC
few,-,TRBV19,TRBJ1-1,CASSKGLFGGNTEAFF,TGTGCCAGTAGTAAAGGCCTCTTCGGGGGGAACACTGAAGCTTTCTTT
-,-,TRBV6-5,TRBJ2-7,CASRAGSNYEQYF,TGTGCCAGCAGAGCCGGGTCGAACTACGAGCAGTACTTC
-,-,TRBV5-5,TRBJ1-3,CASSTQAGISGNTIYF,TGTGCCAGCAGCACGCAAGCAGGGATCTCTGGAAACACCATATATTTT
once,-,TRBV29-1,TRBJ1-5,CSVRGNQPQHF,TGCAGCGTTCGGGGCAATCAGCCCCAGCATTTT
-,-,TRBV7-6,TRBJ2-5,CASSLWGNEGESETQYF,TGTGCCAGCAGCTTATGGGGAAATGAGGGGGAGAGCGAGACCCAGTACTTC